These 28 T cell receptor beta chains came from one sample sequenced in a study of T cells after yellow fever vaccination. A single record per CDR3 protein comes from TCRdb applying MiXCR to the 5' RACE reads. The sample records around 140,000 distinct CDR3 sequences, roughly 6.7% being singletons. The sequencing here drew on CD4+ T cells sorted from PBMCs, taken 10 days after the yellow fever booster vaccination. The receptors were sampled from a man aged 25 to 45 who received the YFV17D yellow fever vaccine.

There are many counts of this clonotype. The CDR3 reads CASRVLVYEQFF. The CDR3 DNA follows: TGTGCCAGCAGAGTCTTGGTCTATGAGCAGTTCTTC. V gene TRBV12-3 or TRBV12-4 combines with J gene TRBJ2-1, with no clear D. This CDR3 is built from 12 residues. V lost 6 bases and J lost 8, with 11 bases in between.

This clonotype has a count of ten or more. In DNA form, the CDR3 reads TGTGCCATCAGTGATACCCCTGGGACAGGGAGCTCCTACGAGCAGTACTTC. Protein: CAISDTPGTGSSYEQYF. The chain employs TRBV10-3 and TRBJ2-7, with 9 bases fitting TRBD1. Germline-derived CDR1 and CDR2 are ENHRY and SYGVKD. CDR3 size: 17 residues. V shed 3 bases and J 0 bases; nucleotides not matched to a gene: 9.

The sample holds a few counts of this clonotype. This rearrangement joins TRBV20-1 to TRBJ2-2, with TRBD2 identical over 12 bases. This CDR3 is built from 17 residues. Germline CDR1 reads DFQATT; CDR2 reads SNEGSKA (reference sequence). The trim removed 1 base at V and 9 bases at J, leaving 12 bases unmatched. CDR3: CSARGRLAGVPRRELFF. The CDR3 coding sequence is TGCAGTGCTAGAGGGAGACTAGCGGGAGTTCCAAGGCGGGAGCTGTTTTTT.

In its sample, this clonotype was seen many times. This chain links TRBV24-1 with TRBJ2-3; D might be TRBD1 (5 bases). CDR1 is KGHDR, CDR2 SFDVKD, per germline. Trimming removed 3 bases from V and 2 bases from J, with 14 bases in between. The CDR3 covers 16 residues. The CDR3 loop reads CATSDRQGPITDTQYF. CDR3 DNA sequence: TGTGCCACCAGTGATAGGCAGGGCCCTATCACAGATACGCAGTATTTT.

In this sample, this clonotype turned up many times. The CDR3 loop is CASSLTGQQETQYF. In DNA form, the CDR3 reads TGTGCCAGCAGCCTAACAGGTCAGCAAGAGACCCAGTACTTC. The chain links TRBV12-3 or TRBV12-4 to TRBJ2-5, with a tentative D call TRBD1 (5 bases). V was pared by 6 bases and J by 2 bases, with 13 bases between. The length of the CDR3 is 14 residues.

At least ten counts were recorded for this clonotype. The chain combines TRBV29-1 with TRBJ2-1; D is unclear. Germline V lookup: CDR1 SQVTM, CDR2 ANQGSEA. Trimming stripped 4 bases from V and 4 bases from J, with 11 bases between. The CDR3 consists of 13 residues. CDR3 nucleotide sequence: TGCAGCGTTGGAGAGGATCCTTACAATGAGCAGTTCTTC. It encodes CSVGEDPYNEQFF.

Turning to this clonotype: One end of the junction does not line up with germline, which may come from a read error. CDR3 sequence: CTARDPTAGNYNEQFF. In nucleotides, the CDR3 is TGCACTGCTAGAGACCCGACAGCGGGAAACTACAATGAGCAGTTCTTC. The chain employs TRBV20-1 and TRBJ2-1, with 7 bases fitting TRBD2. This CDR3 spans 16 amino acids. Germline V gene data show CDR1 as DFQATT and CDR2 as SNEGSKA (reference sequence).

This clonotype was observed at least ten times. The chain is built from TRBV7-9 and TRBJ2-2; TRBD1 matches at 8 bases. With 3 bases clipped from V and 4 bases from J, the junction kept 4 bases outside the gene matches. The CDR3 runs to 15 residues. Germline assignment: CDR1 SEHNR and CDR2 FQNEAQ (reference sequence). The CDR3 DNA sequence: TGTGCCAGCAGCTTCGGACAGGGTAGCACCGGGGAGCTGTTTTTT. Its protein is CASSFGQGSTGELFF.

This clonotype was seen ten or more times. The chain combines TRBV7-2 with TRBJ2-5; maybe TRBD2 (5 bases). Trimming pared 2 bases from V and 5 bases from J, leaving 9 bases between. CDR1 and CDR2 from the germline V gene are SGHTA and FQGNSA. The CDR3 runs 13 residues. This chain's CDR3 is CASSLHRGETQYF. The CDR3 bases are TGTGCCAGCAGCTTACACAGAGGGGAGACCCAGTACTTC.

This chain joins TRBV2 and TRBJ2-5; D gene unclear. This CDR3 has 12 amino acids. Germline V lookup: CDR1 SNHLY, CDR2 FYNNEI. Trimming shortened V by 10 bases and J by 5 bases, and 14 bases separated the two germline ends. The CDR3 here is CAIGPSWETQYF. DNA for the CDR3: TGTGCCATAGGACCCTCTTGGGAGACCCAGTACTTC.

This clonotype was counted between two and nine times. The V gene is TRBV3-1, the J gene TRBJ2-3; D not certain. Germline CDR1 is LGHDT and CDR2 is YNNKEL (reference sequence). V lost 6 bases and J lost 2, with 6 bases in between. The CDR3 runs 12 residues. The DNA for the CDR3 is TGTGCCAGCAGTTTCCACACAGATACGCAGTATTTT. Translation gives CASSFHTDTQYF.

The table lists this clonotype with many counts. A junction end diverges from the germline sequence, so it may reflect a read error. CDR3 residues: CASSIADTQYF. In DNA, the CDR3 is TGTGCCAGCAGCATAGCGGATACGCAGTATTTT. The V gene is TRBV7-2, the J gene TRBJ2-3, with a weak D call TRBD2 (5 bases). This CDR3 has 11 residues. From germline, CDR1 is SGHTA and CDR2 FQGNSA.

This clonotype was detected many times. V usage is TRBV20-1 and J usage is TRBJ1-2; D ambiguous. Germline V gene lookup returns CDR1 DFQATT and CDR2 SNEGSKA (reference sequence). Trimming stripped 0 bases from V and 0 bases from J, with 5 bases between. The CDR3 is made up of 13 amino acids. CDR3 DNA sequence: TGCAGTGCTAGAGAAGGGACTAACTATGGCTACACCTTC. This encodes CSAREGTNYGYTF.

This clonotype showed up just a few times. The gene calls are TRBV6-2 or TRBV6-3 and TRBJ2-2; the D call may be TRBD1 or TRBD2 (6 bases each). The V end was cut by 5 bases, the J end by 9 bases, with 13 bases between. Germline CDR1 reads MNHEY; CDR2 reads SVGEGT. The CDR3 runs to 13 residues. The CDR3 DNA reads TGTGCCAGCAGTATGGGGGGCATACGGGAGCTGTTTTTT. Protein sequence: CASSMGGIRELFF.

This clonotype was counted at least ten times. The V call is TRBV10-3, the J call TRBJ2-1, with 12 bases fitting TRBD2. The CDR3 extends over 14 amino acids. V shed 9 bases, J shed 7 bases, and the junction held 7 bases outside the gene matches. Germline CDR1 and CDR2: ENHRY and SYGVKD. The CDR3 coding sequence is TGTGCCATTCTAGCGGGAGGGCCCCAAAATGAGCAGTTCTTC. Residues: CAILAGGPQNEQFF.

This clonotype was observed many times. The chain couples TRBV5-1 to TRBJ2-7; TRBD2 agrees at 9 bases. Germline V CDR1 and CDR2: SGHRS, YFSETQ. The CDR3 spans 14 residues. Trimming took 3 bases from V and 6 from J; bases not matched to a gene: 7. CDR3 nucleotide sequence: TGCGCCAGCAGCTCGGGACTAGCCCCGGCCGAGCAGTACTTC. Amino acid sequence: CASSSGLAPAEQYF.

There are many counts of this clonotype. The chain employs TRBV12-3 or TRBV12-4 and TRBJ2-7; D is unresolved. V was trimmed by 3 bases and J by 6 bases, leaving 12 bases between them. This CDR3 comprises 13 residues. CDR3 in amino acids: CASSLVSPTEQYF. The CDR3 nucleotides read TGTGCCAGCAGTTTGGTGTCACCTACCGAGCAGTACTTC.

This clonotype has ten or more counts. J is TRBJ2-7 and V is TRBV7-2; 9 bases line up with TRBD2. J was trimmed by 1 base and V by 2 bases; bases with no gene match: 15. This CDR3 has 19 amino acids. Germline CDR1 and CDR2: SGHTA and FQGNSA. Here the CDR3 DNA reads TGTGCCAGCAGCTTACCCATCTCCACCATAACTAGCGGGTCCTACGAGCAGTACTTC. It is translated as CASSLPISTITSGSYEQYF. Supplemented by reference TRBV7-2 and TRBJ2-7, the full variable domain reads GAGVSQSPSNKVTEKGKDVELRCDPISGHTALYWYRQSLGQGLEFLIYFQGNSAPDKSGLPSDRFSAERTGGSVSTLTIQRTQQEDSAVYLCASSLPISTITSGSYEQYFGPGTRLTVT.

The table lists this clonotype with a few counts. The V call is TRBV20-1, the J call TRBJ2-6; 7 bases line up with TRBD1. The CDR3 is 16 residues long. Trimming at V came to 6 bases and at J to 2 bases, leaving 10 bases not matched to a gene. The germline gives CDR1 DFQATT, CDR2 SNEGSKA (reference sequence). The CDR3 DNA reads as TGCAGTGCCAGTAGGGTCACAGGGGCTGGGGCCAACGTCCTGACTTTC. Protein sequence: CSASRVTGAGANVLTF.

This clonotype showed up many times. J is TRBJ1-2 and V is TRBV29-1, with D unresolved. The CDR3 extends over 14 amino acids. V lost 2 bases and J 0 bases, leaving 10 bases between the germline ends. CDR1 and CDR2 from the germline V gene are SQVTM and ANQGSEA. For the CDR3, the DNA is TGCAGCGTTGAATTCGTCGGAACTAACTATGGCTACACCTTC. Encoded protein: CSVEFVGTNYGYTF.

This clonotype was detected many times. CDR3 bases: TGCAGTGCTACTCCTCACTTGTACGAGCAGTACTTC. The encoded protein is CSATPHLYEQYF. The genes are TRBV20-1 and TRBJ2-7; D unresolved. CDR1 and CDR2 (germline): DFQATT, SNEGSKA (reference sequence). CDR3 size: 12 residues. Trimming pared 4 bases from V and 4 bases from J, leaving 11 bases between.

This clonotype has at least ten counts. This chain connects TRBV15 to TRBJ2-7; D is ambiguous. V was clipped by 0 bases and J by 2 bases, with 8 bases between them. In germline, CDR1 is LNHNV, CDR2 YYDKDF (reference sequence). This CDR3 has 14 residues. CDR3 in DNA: TGTGCCACCAGCAGAGATGGCCTAGCCTACGAGCAGTACTTC. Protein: CATSRDGLAYEQYF.

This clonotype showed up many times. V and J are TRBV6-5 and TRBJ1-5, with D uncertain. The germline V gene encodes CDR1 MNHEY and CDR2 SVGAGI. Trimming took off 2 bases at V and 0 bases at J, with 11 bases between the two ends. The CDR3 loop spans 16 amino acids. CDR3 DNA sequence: TGTGCCAGCAGTTACCCCAGGATGGATAGCAATCAGCCCCAGCATTTT. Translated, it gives CASSYPRMDSNQPQHF.

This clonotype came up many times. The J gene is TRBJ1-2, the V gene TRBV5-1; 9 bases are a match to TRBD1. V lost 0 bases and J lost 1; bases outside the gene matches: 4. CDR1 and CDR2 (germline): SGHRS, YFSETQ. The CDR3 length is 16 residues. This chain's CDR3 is CASSLGTGERNYGYTF. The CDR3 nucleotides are TGCGCCAGCAGCTTGGGGACAGGGGAGCGTAACTATGGCTACACCTTC.

The CDR3 here is CASSPPGGEATGELFF. The CDR3 DNA follows: TGTGCCAGCAGTCCCCCGGGGGGCGAAGCGACCGGGGAGCTGTTTTTT. The chain joins TRBV7-2 to TRBJ2-2, with D tentatively TRBD2 (7 bases). The germline V gene encodes CDR1 SGHTA and CDR2 FQGNSA. This CDR3 has 16 amino acids. The germline V and J ends were trimmed by 6 bases and 5 bases, with 19 bases remaining between them.

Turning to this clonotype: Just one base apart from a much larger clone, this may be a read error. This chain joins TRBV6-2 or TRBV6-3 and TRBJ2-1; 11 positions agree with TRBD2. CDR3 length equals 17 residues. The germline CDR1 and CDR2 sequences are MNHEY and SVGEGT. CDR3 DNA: TGTGCCAGCAGCTACTCCGCTACTAGCGGGAGTTTCGATGAGCGGTTCTTC. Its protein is CASSYSATSGSFDERFF.

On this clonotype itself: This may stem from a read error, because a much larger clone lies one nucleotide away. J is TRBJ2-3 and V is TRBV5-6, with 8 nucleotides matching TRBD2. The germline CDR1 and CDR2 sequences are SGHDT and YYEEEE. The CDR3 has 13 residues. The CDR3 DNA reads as TGTGCCAGCAGCTTTGCAGCGGGAGATCCGCAGTATTTT. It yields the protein CASSFAAGDPQYF.

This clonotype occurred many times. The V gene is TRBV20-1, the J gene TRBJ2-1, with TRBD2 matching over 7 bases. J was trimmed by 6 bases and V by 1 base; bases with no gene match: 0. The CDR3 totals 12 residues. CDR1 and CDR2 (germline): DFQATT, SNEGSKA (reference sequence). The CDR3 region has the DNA TGCAGTGCTAGAGGGACTAGCAATGAGCAGTTCTTC. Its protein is CSARGTSNEQFF.